A selection of T cell receptor beta chains follows, all from one sample in a study of blood T cell repertoires in COVID-19. The data were produced by immunoSEQ multiplex PCR, yet TCRdb's version contains in-frame clones alone and is incomplete. Here the sample spans about 210,000 clones, about 91% being singletons. Sequencing was carried out using peripheral blood. These receptors were taken from a woman aged 40 to 55 with acute or convalescent COVID-19. Both conserved end residues are part of each CDR3. Each record gives: V gene, CDR3 protein.

V: TRBV2; CDR3: CASIGTGYGYTF
V: TRBV29-1; CDR3: CSVGRQGRTGELFF
V: TRBV18; CDR3: CASSPTRGVLKGGGYTF
V: TRBV6-1; CDR3: CASSDVTGGHTDQPQHF
V: TRBV4-1; CDR3: CASSQEGAAGNEKLFF
V: TRBV30; CDR3: CAWSVRGGGEKLFF
V: TRBV1; CDR3: CTSSHAGAPRETQYF
V: TRBV10-3; CDR3: CAISEKTDNSPLHF
V: TRBV19; CDR3: CASGSGTDNEKLFF
V: TRBV5-1; CDR3: CASSLMDSTEAFF
V: TRBV29-1; CDR3: CSAPWAGAQAFF
V: TRBV3-1/TRBV3-2; CDR3: CASSPSGGASDTQYF
V: TRBV5-4; CDR3: CASTTDRFTDTQYF
V: TRBV11-2; CDR3: CASSSRNPSTGHTEAFF
V: TRBV3-1/TRBV3-2; CDR3: CARGQGNIDSPLHF
V: TRBV7-8; CDR3: CASSPGGRQPQHF
V: TRBV27; CDR3: CASSWRGPSTDTQYF
V: TRBV6-2/TRBV6-3; CDR3: CASSYRGHFQPQHF
V: TRBV19; CDR3: CASSIVGRNYGYTF
V: TRBV5-8; CDR3: CASSPPAGQYYGYTF
V: TRBV6-5; CDR3: CASSLNRGTEAFF
V: TRBV15; CDR3: CATSQGALDSPLHF
V: TRBV27; CDR3: CASSLVAGGLDEQFF
V: TRBV6-4; CDR3: CASQDGQRFTEAFF
V: TRBV30; CDR3: CAWTPGGMDYGYTF
V: TRBV6-4; CDR3: CASSEDPEGNEQFF
V: TRBV4-1; CDR3: CASSQAGTGGGYTF
V: TRBV6-6; CDR3: CASTIRVRGFHTEAFF
V: TRBV3-1/TRBV3-2; CDR3: CASSQDRSPQVGELFF
V: TRBV5-1; CDR3: CASSFTGSGIAKDGYTF
V: TRBV6-5; CDR3: CATRGVAGGQETQYF
V: TRBV11-2; CDR3: CAGGQGSAEAFF
V: TRBV6-5; CDR3: CASSYSGGRYTDTQYF